The 14 T cell receptor beta chains listed next were all sequenced from one sample in a study of blood T cell repertoires in COVID-19. The table came from immunoSEQ multiplex PCR; TCRdb's copy has only in-frame clones and leaves some out. The table records approximately 80,000 clones, approximately 88% of them present only once. Sequencing was carried out using peripheral blood. These receptors originate from a woman of 80 years or more with acute or convalescent COVID-19.

The V gene is TRBV19, the J gene TRBJ1-1; 9 bases align to TRBD1. This CDR3 has 15 amino acids. Germline V gene lookup returns CDR1 LNHDA and CDR2 SQIVND (reference sequence). V shed 5 bases, J shed 3 bases, and the junction held 7 bases outside the gene matches. The CDR3 DNA reads as TGTGCCAGTAGTCAGAGGACAGGGGTGTACACTGAAGCTTTCTTT. Translating gives CASSQRTGVYTEAFF.

The chain links TRBV6-2 or TRBV6-3 to TRBJ2-7; D perhaps matches TRBD2 (5 bases). Trimming shortened V by 4 bases and J by 0 bases, and 13 bases separated the two germline ends. CDR3 size: 15 residues. Germline CDR1 and CDR2: MNHEY and SVGEGT. In DNA, the CDR3 is TGTGCCAGCAGTTCGAGGGCAGGCAACTCCTACGAGCAGTACTTC. Its protein is CASSSRAGNSYEQYF.

This clone was seen once. The rearrangement links TRBV6-2 or TRBV6-3 to TRBJ1-5, with D perhaps matching TRBD1 (5 bases). Germline CDR1 MNHEY, CDR2 SVGEGT. Between the trimmed V and J ends, which lost 2 bases and 5 bases, there was a span of 10 bases. The CDR3 spans 14 residues. The CDR3 bases are TGTGCCAGCAGTTACATGGGGCGCGATCAGCCCCAGCATTTT. The encoded protein is CASSYMGRDQPQHF.

The chain combines TRBV7-2 with TRBJ1-4; a possible D gene is TRBD1 (5 bases). This CDR3 region has 16 residues. V lost 5 bases to trimming and J lost 0 bases, with 13 bases between them. CDR1 and CDR2 from the germline V gene are SGHTA and FQGNSA. CDR3 DNA: TGTGCCAGCAGCCTGGGGCCGAGTGCAACTAATGAAAAACTGTTTTTT. Amino acid sequence: CASSLGPSATNEKLFF.

This clone was seen a handful of times. V gene TRBV12-5 combines with J gene TRBJ1-6; 7 positions agree with TRBD1. The trim removed 3 bases at V and 7 bases at J, leaving 3 bases unmatched. The germline V gene has CDR1 LGHNT and CDR2 FRNRAP. The CDR3 covers 14 residues. The CDR3 coding sequence is TGTGCTAGTGGTTTAGGACAGGCGAATTCACCCCTCCACTTT. Its protein is CASGLGQANSPLHF.

This clone has just a few counts. This chain links TRBV5-1 with TRBJ1-2; TRBD1 aligns across 7 bases. The germline CDR1 and CDR2 sequences are SGHRS and YFSETQ. CDR3 length equals 14 residues. Germline trimming cut 2 bases from V and 2 bases from J; bases unmatched to any gene: 3. The CDR3 loop is CASSFQQGNYGYTF. Written as DNA, the CDR3 is TGCGCCAGCAGCTTTCAACAGGGGAACTATGGCTACACCTTC.

The chain is built from TRBV5-1 and TRBJ1-1; D is undetermined. Germline assignment: CDR1 SGHRS and CDR2 YFSETQ. Trimming took 4 bases from V and 5 from J, leaving 15 bases between them. This CDR3 spans 14 amino acids. The CDR3 bases are TGCGCCAGCAGCCCGGAGGCTGTTTGGACTGAAGCTTTCTTT. Protein sequence: CASSPEAVWTEAFF.

This clone has only one observation. This chain uses TRBV7-3 with TRBJ2-7; D is perhaps TRBD2 (5 bases). Trimming took off 5 bases at V and 3 bases at J, with 14 bases between the two ends. From germline, CDR1 is SGHTA and CDR2 FQGTGA. The CDR3 covers 14 residues. CDR3: CASSPSGSGYEQYF. The CDR3 DNA sequence: TGTGCCAGCAGCCCCTCGGGGTCCGGCTACGAGCAGTACTTC.

The chain combines TRBV5-1 with TRBJ1-2; no reliable D call. V dropped 1 base and J dropped 0 bases, with 10 bases sitting between them. The length of the CDR3 is 15 residues. Germline CDR1 reads SGHRS; CDR2 reads YFSETQ. The CDR3 sequence is CASSLRQAANYGYTF. DNA of the CDR3: TGCGCCAGCAGCTTGAGGCAGGCAGCTAACTATGGCTACACCTTC. Complete variable domain (other parts from reference TRBV5-1 and TRBJ1-2): KAGVTQTPRYLIKTRGQQVTLSCSPISGHRSVSWYQQTPGQGLQFLFEYFSETQRNKGNFPGRFSGRQFSNSRSEMNVSTLELGDSALYLCASSLRQAANYGYTFGSGTRLTVV.

The chain employs TRBV5-1 and TRBJ2-5; 9 nucleotides line up with TRBD2. V shed 0 bases and J 3 bases; nucleotides not matched to a gene: 9. CDR1 and CDR2 from the germline V gene are SGHRS and YFSETQ. The CDR3 loop spans 17 amino acids. The CDR3 DNA sequence: TGCGCCAGCAGCTTGGGTATTAGCGGGGGTGGAGAAGAGACCCAGTACTTC. Protein: CASSLGISGGGEETQYF.

The chain combines TRBV30 with TRBJ2-5; the D gene is possibly TRBD2 (6 bases). CDR1 GTSNPN and CDR2 SVGIG come from the germline V gene (reference sequence). V dropped 5 bases and J dropped 4 bases, with 14 bases sitting between them. This CDR3 spans 13 amino acids. The CDR3 nucleotides are TGTGCCTGGCGGGACTCCAGTGGAGAGACCCAGTACTTC. Protein: CAWRDSSGETQYF.

This chain joins TRBV7-2 and TRBJ2-7; possibly TRBD1 for D (6 bases). Trimming left V 1 base short and J 5 bases short, with 9 bases between. The germline V gene encodes CDR1 SGHTA and CDR2 FQGNSA. This CDR3 region has 13 residues. The CDR3, as DNA: TGTGCCAGCAGCTTAGGCAGGGGCCACGAGCAGTACTTC. This codes for CASSLGRGHEQYF.

The rearrangement uses TRBV5-1 and TRBJ2-3, with D perhaps TRBD2 (6 bases). V was trimmed by 1 base and J by 4 bases, leaving 10 bases between them. In germline, CDR1 is SGHRS, CDR2 YFSETQ. This CDR3 comprises 14 residues. Here the CDR3 reads CASSLNLAADTQYF. The CDR3 region has the DNA TGCGCCAGCAGCTTGAACTTAGCGGCAGATACGCAGTATTTT.

This clone came up once. CDR3 bases: TGTGCCAGCTCACCGCGCGGGAAGGGGCAGAACACTGAAGCTTTCTTT. It codes for CASSPRGKGQNTEAFF. The rearrangement uses TRBV18 and TRBJ1-1; a weak D match, TRBD1 (5 bases). The CDR3 is 16 amino acids. Per germline, CDR1 KGHSH and CDR2 LQKENI. Trimming shortened V by 3 bases and J by 1 base, and 15 bases separated the two germline ends. Variable domain in full (rest from reference TRBV18 and TRBJ1-1): NAGVMQNPRHLVRRRGQEARLRCSPMKGHSHVYWYRQLPEEGLKFMVYLQKENIIDESGMPKERFSAEFPKEGPSILRIQQVVRGDSAAYFCASSPRGKGQNTEAFFGQGTRLTVV.